Listed below are T cell receptor beta chains from one sample, sequenced in a study of T cells after yellow fever vaccination. In TCRdb, the 5' RACE reads were re-called with MiXCR into one record per CDR3 protein. The sample consists of a few hundred thousand distinct CDR3 sequences, around 5.3% of them appearing once. Here the sequenced sample was CD4+ T cells sorted from PBMCs, taken on the day of the yellow fever booster vaccination. All receptors derive from a man aged 18 to 29 who received the YFV17D yellow fever vaccine. Each CDR3 is given with its conserved first and last residue. A D gene is named only where the DNA matches it firmly. For some rows the clone size is stated as once, few or many, or as a class when expanded; others skip it.

D	size	V	J	CDR3	DNA
NA	many	TRBV11-2	TRBJ2-3	CASSSRKVGDTQYF	TGTGCCAGCAGCTCCCGTAAAGTTGGCGATACGCAGTATTTT
NA	few	TRBV12-3/TRBV12-4	TRBJ1-2	CASSFRGRGDYGYTF	TGTGCCAGCAGTTTCAGGGGCCGAGGTGACTATGGCTACACCTTC
TRBD2	few	TRBV7-9	TRBJ2-5	CASMGLAGGPPWAQYF	TGTGCCAGCATGGGACTAGCGGGGGGACCCCCATGGGCCCAGTACTTC
NA	NA	TRBV6-6	TRBJ2-5	CASSWDIRQETQYF	TGTGCCAGCAGTTGGGATATCAGACAAGAGACCCAGTACTTC
NA	few	TRBV15	TRBJ1-2	CATSRAKGKHNYGYTF	TGTGCCACCAGCAGAGCCAAGGGGAAGCATAACTATGGCTACACCTTC
NA	few	TRBV19	TRBJ1-5	CASSIAVQAPGRPQHF	TGTGCCAGTAGTATAGCCGTACAGGCGCCGGGTCGGCCCCAGCATTTT
TRBD1	few	TRBV5-1	TRBJ2-3	CASSLAPGQGAGDTQYF	TGCGCCAGCAGCTTGGCCCCCGGGCAGGGGGCTGGAGATACGCAGTATTTT
NA	NA	TRBV29-1	TRBJ2-1	CSVGDSNEQFF	TGCAGCGTTGGCGACAGCAATGAGCAGTTCTTC
NA	NA	TRBV12-5	TRBJ2-5	CASGLSAGRAETQYF	TGTGCTAGTGGTTTGTCGGCCGGAAGGGCGGAGACCCAGTACTTC
TRBD1	few	TRBV20-1	TRBJ2-4	CSARVAGGGKNIQYF	TGCAGTGCTAGGGTCGCAGGGGGCGGCAAAAACATTCAGTACTTC
NA	NA	TRBV19	TRBJ1-5	CASSIVGGSPSDQPQHF	TGTGCCAGTAGTATCGTGGGGGGCAGCCCCTCGGATCAGCCCCAGCATTTT
NA	few	TRBV6-5	TRBJ1-5	CASSYGGSNQPQHF	TGTGCCAGCAGTTACGGGGGGAGCAATCAGCCCCAGCATTTT
NA	NA	TRBV10-3	TRBJ2-1	CAIGRNEQFF	TGTGCCATCGGTCGCAATGAGCAGTTCTTC
NA	NA	TRBV12-3/TRBV12-4	TRBJ1-6	CASSLGGGPSPLHF	TGTGCCAGCAGTTTAGGTGGAGGACCTTCACCCCTCCACTTT
TRBD2	NA	TRBV6-5	TRBJ2-3	CASSYSGGGGRSLTQYF	TGTGCCAGCAGTTACTCGGGGGGGGGAGGTCGGTCGCTTACGCAGTATTTT
NA	NA	TRBV4-3	TRBJ1-1	CASSQERGRIVPTEAFF	TGCGCCAGCAGCCAAGAACGGGGGAGGATAGTACCGACTGAAGCTTTCTTT
TRBD1	few	TRBV12-5	TRBJ2-1	CASGAPGQGFSILMNEQFF	TGTGCTAGTGGTGCCCCGGGACAGGGGTTTAGCATCCTGATGAATGAGCAGTTCTTC
TRBD1	NA	TRBV6-1	TRBJ1-5	CASSEWVGQGRNQPQHF	TGTGCCAGCAGTGAATGGGTAGGACAGGGGAGAAATCAGCCCCAGCATTTT
NA	many	TRBV12-3/TRBV12-4	TRBJ2-5	CASSLNRQETQYF	TGTGCCAGCAGTTTAAACAGACAAGAGACCCAGTACTTC
NA	few	TRBV6-2/TRBV6-3	TRBJ2-3	CASSYYPAIITQYF	TGTGCCAGCAGTTACTACCCAGCCATTATTACGCAGTATTTT
NA	NA	TRBV18	TRBJ2-5	CASSPRVSPETQYF	TGTGCCAGCTCACCACGTGTTAGCCCAGAGACCCAGTACTTC
TRBD1	NA	TRBV6-5	TRBJ1-6	CASSYLSGGGSPLHF	TGTGCCAGCAGTTACTTATCAGGGGGCGGATCACCCCTCCACTTT
TRBD2	NA	TRBV7-9	TRBJ2-5	CASSSRTSVVGWTQYF	TGTGCCAGCAGCTCACGGACTAGCGTGGTTGGTTGGACCCAGTACTTC
NA	few	TRBV29-1	TRBJ1-2	CSVAGTEYVDYTF	TGCAGCGTTGCCGGGACGGAGTACGTTGACTACACCTTC
NA	few	TRBV4-3	TRBJ1-6	CASSQAASSYNSPLHF	TGCGCCAGCAGCCAAGCCGCGAGCTCCTATAATTCACCCCTCCACTTT
NA	NA	TRBV5-4	TRBJ1-2	CASSLAGAHGYTF	TGTGCCAGCAGCTTGGCGGGGGCTCACGGCTACACCTTC
NA	few	TRBV9	TRBJ2-1	CASSRTGESSYNEQFF	TGTGCCAGCAGTCGAACGGGGGAGAGCTCCTACAATGAGCAGTTCTTC
TRBD2	many	TRBV20-1	TRBJ2-5	CSASKAGQETQYF	TGCAGTGCTAGTAAAGCGGGACAAGAGACCCAGTACTTC
NA	NA	TRBV29-1	TRBJ2-3	CSSANRVHTDTQYF	TGCAGCTCTGCCAACAGGGTCCACACAGATACGCAGTATTTT
NA	few	TRBV7-9	TRBJ1-1	CASSLNRGAFF	TGTGCCAGCAGCTTAAACCGGGGAGCTTTCTTT
NA	few	TRBV7-2	TRBJ1-4	CASSIWGPRGLSEKLFF	TGTGCCAGCAGCATTTGGGGGCCACGAGGTTTGTCGGAAAAACTGTTTTTT
TRBD2	many	TRBV11-2	TRBJ2-3	CASSPQLAAADTQYF	TGTGCCAGCAGCCCACAACTAGCGGCCGCGGATACGCAGTATTTT
NA	NA	TRBV5-6	TRBJ2-2	CASSSWAFANTGELFF	TGTGCCAGCAGCTCCTGGGCCTTCGCGAACACCGGGGAGCTGTTTTTT
TRBD2	few	TRBV20-1	TRBJ2-1	CSARLAGGQNEQFF	TGCAGTGCTAGACTAGCGGGGGGCCAAAATGAGCAGTTCTTC
NA	NA	TRBV28	TRBJ2-5	CATTVFETQYF	TGTGCCACCACAGTTTTCGAGACCCAGTACTTC
NA	few	TRBV28	TRBJ1-5	CASTVGDQPQHF	TGTGCCAGCACCGTGGGGGATCAGCCCCAGCATTTT
TRBD1	few	TRBV6-6	TRBJ1-3	CASTTQAGQAGNTIYF	TGTGCCAGCACCACCCAGGCGGGACAGGCAGGAAACACCATATATTTT
NA	NA	TRBV2	TRBJ1-1	CASSEDEGMRLNTEAFF	TGTGCCAGCAGTGAAGATGAAGGGATGAGGTTGAACACTGAAGCTTTCTTT
TRBD2	NA	TRBV12-3/TRBV12-4	TRBJ2-3	CASSFSRRTSGGGDTQYF	TGTGCCAGCAGTTTCAGCCGTAGGACTAGCGGGGGCGGGGATACGCAGTATTTT
NA	NA	TRBV6-1	TRBJ2-5	CASSEALPGTQYF	TGTGCCAGCAGTGAAGCGCTTCCGGGGACCCAGTACTTC
NA	few	TRBV3-1	TRBJ2-5	CASTRKGGAWETQYF	TGTGCCAGCACCCGAAAAGGGGGGGCCTGGGAGACCCAGTACTTC
NA	few	TRBV12-3/TRBV12-4	TRBJ1-5	CASSFADDQPQHF	TGTGCCAGCAGTTTCGCGGATGATCAGCCCCAGCATTTT
TRBD2	NA	TRBV9	TRBJ2-1	CASSVGRLAGGLRSYNEQFF	TGTGCCAGCAGCGTAGGGAGGCTAGCGGGGGGGCTCCGTTCCTACAATGAGCAGTTCTTC
TRBD2	few	TRBV5-1	TRBJ2-3	CASSLGLAGGPFTDTQYF	TGCGCCAGCAGCCTGGGGTTAGCGGGGGGGCCCTTCACAGATACGCAGTATTTT
NA	many	TRBV29-1	TRBJ1-3	CSGGSLEGNTIYF	TGCAGCGGAGGGAGCCTTGAAGGAAACACCATATATTTT
TRBD1	few	TRBV6-6	TRBJ1-5	CASKSGTVNQPQHF	TGTGCCAGCAAATCCGGGACAGTCAATCAGCCCCAGCATTTT
TRBD2	NA	TRBV7-2	TRBJ2-1	CASTKLAGANNEQFF	TGTGCCAGCACCAAACTAGCGGGGGCCAACAATGAGCAGTTCTTC
TRBD2	many	TRBV7-3	TRBJ2-3	CASSATGTSADTQYF	TGTGCCAGCAGCGCAACCGGGACTAGCGCGGATACGCAGTATTTT
NA	many	TRBV6-6	TRBJ1-6	CASIGTTGNSPLHF	TGTGCCAGCATAGGAACTACAGGGAATTCACCCCTCCACTTT
NA	many	TRBV7-2	TRBJ1-6	CASSPRDEGSPLHF	TGTGCCAGCAGCCCCCGAGATGAGGGTTCACCCCTCCACTTT
NA	NA	TRBV20-1	TRBJ2-5	CSAILLGAGETQYF	TGCAGTGCTATTCTTTTGGGGGCCGGTGAGACCCAGTACTTC
TRBD1	NA	TRBV7-9	TRBJ2-2	CASSRLMGDRTFTGELFF	TGTGCCAGCAGCCGCCTCATGGGGGACAGGACCTTTACCGGGGAGCTGTTTTTT
NA	NA	TRBV18	TRBJ1-3	CASSATVGGNTIYF	TGTGCCAGCTCGGCGACAGTCGGTGGAAACACCATATATTTT
TRBD1	NA	TRBV4-1	TRBJ1-6	CASSLTPRGRNSPLHF	TGCGCCAGCAGCCTAACGCCCAGGGGGCGGAATTCACCCCTCCACTTT
NA	many	TRBV7-2	TRBJ1-1	CASSPAGANTEAFF	TGTGCCAGCAGCCCCGCCGGGGCGAACACTGAAGCTTTCTTT
TRBD1	many	TRBV9	TRBJ2-7	CASRLGTGSYEQYF	TGTGCCAGCAGACTCGGGACAGGATCCTACGAGCAGTACTTC
NA	few	TRBV5-4	TRBJ2-1	CAFTRVPSYNEQFF	TGTGCCTTTACTCGGGTGCCCTCCTACAATGAGCAGTTCTTC
NA	NA	TRBV7-3	TRBJ2-3	CASSIDGRGPDTQYF	TGTGCCAGCAGCATCGACGGTCGGGGCCCAGATACGCAGTATTTT
NA	many	TRBV20-1	TRBJ1-4	CSAAFMGPGKLFF	TGCAGTGCCGCATTCATGGGCCCAGGAAAACTGTTTTTT
NA	few	TRBV4-3	TRBJ2-5	CASSQDRGTVETQYF	TGCGCCAGCAGCCAAGATCGGGGGACAGTGGAGACCCAGTACTTC